The clone carrying this TCR beta chain was recorded many times. What it binds is unknown. The data derive from a study of spatial heterogeneity in lung cancer. Whole-study context: A strong correlation was found between TCR transcript counts in tumor regions and a T cell module score derived from matched bulk RNA-seq. Study observations and caveats: Mutation counts in tumors were tracked by counts of expanded intratumoral alpha and beta TCRs. Expanded TCRs classified as ubiquitous or regional were counted, and these counts tracked ubiquitous and regional nonsynonymous mutations, respectively.

TCRdb redid the calling of the 5' RACE reads with MiXCR, one entry per CDR3 protein. Of around 100,000 distinct CDR3 sequences listed, roughly 4.5% are singletons. Time point indicated: sample taken at primary tumor resection. The donors, roughly 70 patients with untreated early-stage non-small cell lung cancer, provided the samples. The authors sequenced whole RNA from tumor, nontumor lung or frozen PBMC without sorting. The receptor comes from a male donor with early-stage non-small cell lung cancer. Here the sequenced sample was lung tumor tissue, taken at surgery.

The DNA of the CDR3 is TGTGCCAGCAGTGATCATCCCGGGGAGCTGTTTTTT. This sequence encodes CASSDHPGELFF. This chain links TRBV2 with TRBJ2-2; D is unclear. The CDR3 runs 12 residues. V lost 3 bases and J lost 6, with 5 bases in between. The V gene's germline CDR1 is SNHLY and CDR2 FYNNEI.